Sequencing of this T cell receptor beta chain was carried out in a study of cytomegalovirus exposure and HLA in healthy donors. The V end was cut by 1 base, the J end by 6 bases, with 19 bases between. Germline V lookup: CDR1 MNHNS, CDR2 SASEGT. This CDR3 contains 16 residues. The PCR had 60 Vbeta and 13 Jbeta primers. Method: immunoSEQ multiplex PCR; TCRdb's copy keeps in-frame clones and lacks some. The sample consists of around 120,000 clones, approximately 69% of them appearing once. The chain joins TRBV6-1 to TRBJ2-7, with D unclear. The specimen sequenced was PBMCs. This sequence originates from a woman between 50 and 59 years old in good health and CMV-seropositive. This CDR3 is CASSEGPRVDQREQYF. CDR3 DNA sequence: TGTGCCAGCAGTGAAGGGCCCCGGGTAGATCAGCGCGAGCAGTACTTC.